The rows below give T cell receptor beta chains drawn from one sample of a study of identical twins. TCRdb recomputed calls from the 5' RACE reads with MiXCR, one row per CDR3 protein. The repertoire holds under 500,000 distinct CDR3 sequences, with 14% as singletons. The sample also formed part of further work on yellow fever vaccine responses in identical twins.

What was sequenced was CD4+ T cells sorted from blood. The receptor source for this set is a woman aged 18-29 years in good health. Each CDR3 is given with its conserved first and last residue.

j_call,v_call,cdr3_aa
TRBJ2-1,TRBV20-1,CSFSNAGLAGGKEQFF
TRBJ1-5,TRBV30,CAWSHLRVNQPQHF
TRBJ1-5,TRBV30,CAWSNRDDQPQHF
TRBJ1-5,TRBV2,CASGGRGRAYSNQPQHF
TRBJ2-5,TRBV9,CASSVGTSGLQETQYF
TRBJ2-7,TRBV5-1,CASSAGTSSSYEQYF
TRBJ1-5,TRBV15,CATSRERGPPPQHF
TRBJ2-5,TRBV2,CASRAGIYQETQYF
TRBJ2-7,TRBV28,CASSSAPPYEQYF
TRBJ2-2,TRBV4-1,CASSLNPGQTNTGELFF
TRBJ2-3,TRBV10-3,CAISEGFTDTQYF
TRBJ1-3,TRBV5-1,CASSPGQGSGNTIYF
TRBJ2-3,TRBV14,CASSQVLGLSDTQYF